This TCR beta chain derives from a study of identical twins. As concerns this clonotype: Its target is not known.

J was trimmed by 4 bases and V by 6 bases; bases with no gene match: 10. The length of the CDR3 is 16 residues. The germline CDR1 and CDR2 sequences are MRHNA and SNTAGT. General study findings and limits: Diverse VJ usage suggested most zero-insertion clonotypes were not invariant T cells. Low generation probability was overrepresented in out-of-frame alpha sequences shared by twins.

TCRdb used MiXCR to reprocess the 5' RACE reads, holding one entry per CDR3 protein. The sample carries 420,000 or so distinct CDR3 sequences, around 18% recorded once. This clonotype originated in a man in his fifties or sixties in good health. V is TRBV6-4 and J is TRBJ2-2, with 8 bases identical to TRBD1. Sequenced: naive T cells sorted from blood. This CDR3 is CASSPLTGVGTGELFF. The CDR3 bases are TGTGCCAGCAGCCCCTTGACAGGGGTGGGCACCGGGGAGCTGTTTTTT.